These T cell receptor beta chains were read from a single sample in a study of memory CD4+ T cells and cytomegalovirus serostatus. Produced via immunoSEQ multiplex PCR; TCRdb's table is partial and in-frame only. The sample gives some 47,000 clones, around 82% of which show up once; under 1% is in the top ten. Input material: memory CD4+ T cells from blood. Receptor source: an adult in good health and CMV-seronegative. Both conserved end residues are part of each CDR3. Fields, in order: clone size, D gene, V gene, J gene, CDR3 protein, CDR3 DNA. D genes are given only for firm matches. A clone size is listed for some rows: how often the clone was seen (once, few, many), or a class if it is expanded.

clone size: -
D gene: TRBD2
V gene: TRBV27
J gene: TRBJ2-2
CDR3 protein: CASSSSGFTGELFF
CDR3 DNA: TGTGCCAGCAGCTCTAGCGGGTTCACCGGGGAGCTGTTTTTT

clone size: -
D gene: TRBD1
V gene: TRBV29-1
J gene: TRBJ1-1
CDR3 protein: CSVEPGSNRDRKAFF
CDR3 DNA: TGCAGCGTTGAGCCGGGTTCCAACCGGGACAGAAAAGCTTTCTTT

clone size: -
D gene: TRBD1
V gene: TRBV2
J gene: TRBJ1-3
CDR3 protein: CASKKDRTTGNTIYF
CDR3 DNA: TGTGCCAGCAAAAAGGACAGGACGACTGGAAACACCATATATTTT

clone size: -
D gene: -
V gene: TRBV28
J gene: TRBJ2-5
CDR3 protein: CATTKAGAGLETQYF
CDR3 DNA: TGTGCCACCACTAAGGCGGGCGCAGGCTTAGAGACCCAGTACTTC

clone size: -
D gene: TRBD1
V gene: TRBV27
J gene: TRBJ1-1
CDR3 protein: CASSLSGTGLEAFF
CDR3 DNA: TGTGCCAGCAGTTTAAGCGGGACAGGACTTGAAGCTTTCTTT

clone size: -
D gene: -
V gene: TRBV19
J gene: TRBJ1-2
CDR3 protein: CASQRDWVYGYTF
CDR3 DNA: TGTGCCAGTCAGCGAGATTGGGTTTATGGCTACACCTTC

clone size: -
D gene: TRBD1
V gene: TRBV29-1
J gene: TRBJ1-2
CDR3 protein: CSVEFSGTGSGGYTF
CDR3 DNA: TGCAGCGTTGAGTTTTCCGGGACAGGGAGCGGGGGCTACACCTTC

clone size: few
D gene: -
V gene: TRBV7-8
J gene: TRBJ2-3
CDR3 protein: CASSQERDLQGSTDTQYF
CDR3 DNA: TGTGCCAGCAGCCAAGAAAGGGACTTACAGGGTTCCACAGATACGCAGTATTTT

clone size: few
D gene: -
V gene: TRBV5-1
J gene: TRBJ2-7
CDR3 protein: CASSVRWASYEQYF
CDR3 DNA: TGCGCCAGCAGCGTGAGGTGGGCATCCTACGAGCAGTACTTC

clone size: -
D gene: TRBD2
V gene: TRBV6-6
J gene: TRBJ2-5
CDR3 protein: CASSAGGPPRETQYF
CDR3 DNA: TGTGCCAGCAGTGCGGGGGGCCCTCCAAGAGAGACCCAGTACTTC

clone size: once
D gene: -
V gene: TRBV14
J gene: TRBJ1-1
CDR3 protein: CASSQDLGRMNTEAFF
CDR3 DNA: TGTGCCAGCAGCCAAGATCTAGGCCGGATGAACACTGAAGCTTTCTTT

clone size: -
D gene: TRBD1
V gene: TRBV4-1
J gene: TRBJ1-3
CDR3 protein: CASSQETGRNTIYF
CDR3 DNA: TGCGCCAGCAGCCAAGAGACAGGGAGAAACACCATATATTTT

clone size: -
D gene: TRBD1
V gene: TRBV6-5
J gene: TRBJ2-7
CDR3 protein: CASSRGQGKYEQYF
CDR3 DNA: TGTGCCAGCAGCCGGGGACAGGGGAAGTACGAGCAGTACTTC

clone size: -
D gene: -
V gene: TRBV2
J gene: TRBJ1-2
CDR3 protein: CASGVGEFYGYTF
CDR3 DNA: TGTGCCAGCGGGGTGGGCGAGTTCTATGGCTACACCTTC

clone size: -
D gene: -
V gene: TRBV30
J gene: TRBJ1-5
CDR3 protein: CAWGGGGNQPQHF
CDR3 DNA: TGTGCCTGGGGGGGTGGGGGCAATCAGCCCCAGCATTTT

clone size: -
D gene: -
V gene: TRBV7-2
J gene: TRBJ1-2
CDR3 protein: CASSFETGPYGYTF
CDR3 DNA: TGTGCCAGCAGCTTTGAGACAGGCCCCTATGGCTACACCTTC

clone size: -
D gene: TRBD1
V gene: TRBV19
J gene: TRBJ2-6
CDR3 protein: CASSILTGDYSKVLTF
CDR3 DNA: TGTGCCAGTAGTATTCTGACAGGGGATTACTCAAAGGTCCTGACTTTC

clone size: once
D gene: TRBD1
V gene: TRBV7-8
J gene: TRBJ1-3
CDR3 protein: CASSLNRGFSGNTIYF
CDR3 DNA: TGTGCCAGCAGCTTAAACAGGGGCTTCTCTGGAAACACCATATATTTT

clone size: -
D gene: -
V gene: TRBV28
J gene: TRBJ2-7
CDR3 protein: CASSPPDGRYEQYF
CDR3 DNA: TGTGCCAGCAGTCCCCCTGACGGTCGGTACGAGCAGTACTTC

clone size: once
D gene: -
V gene: TRBV11-2
J gene: TRBJ1-3
CDR3 protein: CASSLSHNTIYF
CDR3 DNA: TGTGCCAGCAGCTTATCCCATAACACCATATATTTT

clone size: -
D gene: TRBD2
V gene: TRBV2
J gene: TRBJ2-3
CDR3 protein: CASRKLAGGSTDTQYF
CDR3 DNA: TGTGCCAGCAGAAAACTAGCGGGGGGGAGCACAGATACGCAGTATTTT

clone size: -
D gene: TRBD2
V gene: TRBV7-3
J gene: TRBJ2-5
CDR3 protein: CASSLTGGSQYF
CDR3 DNA: TGTGCCAGCAGCTTAACGGGGGGGAGCCAGTACTTC

clone size: -
D gene: TRBD1
V gene: TRBV6-1
J gene: TRBJ1-2
CDR3 protein: CASLDRGLDYGYTF
CDR3 DNA: TGTGCCAGCCTTGACAGGGGGCTGGACTATGGCTACACCTTC

clone size: few
D gene: -
V gene: TRBV21-1
J gene: TRBJ2-2
CDR3 protein: CASSKVRTSGGNTGELFF
CDR3 DNA: TGTGCCAGCAGCAAAGTTAGGACTAGCGGGGGGAACACCGGGGAGCTGTTTTTT

clone size: -
D gene: -
V gene: TRBV10-1
J gene: TRBJ1-5
CDR3 protein: CASSGWSGENQPQHF
CDR3 DNA: TGCGCCAGCAGTGGTTGGTCGGGGGAAAATCAGCCCCAGCATTTT

clone size: -
D gene: -
V gene: TRBV7-8
J gene: TRBJ1-1
CDR3 protein: CASSLRTYTEAFF
CDR3 DNA: TGTGCCAGCAGCTTACGGACCTACACTGAAGCTTTCTTT

clone size: -
D gene: -
V gene: TRBV6-5
J gene: TRBJ1-5
CDR3 protein: CASSYGTASNQPQHF
CDR3 DNA: TGTGCCAGCAGTTATGGAACAGCCAGCAATCAGCCCCAGCATTTT

clone size: -
D gene: TRBD2
V gene: TRBV11-3
J gene: TRBJ2-5
CDR3 protein: CASSWGGLEETQYF
CDR3 DNA: TGTGCCAGCAGCTGGGGGGGGTTGGAAGAGACCCAGTACTTC

clone size: once
D gene: -
V gene: TRBV28
J gene: TRBJ1-2
CDR3 protein: CASRKPEGDRGYTF
CDR3 DNA: TGTGCCAGCCGAAAACCCGAGGGGGATCGGGGCTACACCTTC

clone size: -
D gene: -
V gene: TRBV27
J gene: TRBJ2-6
CDR3 protein: CASSQLFSGANVLTF
CDR3 DNA: TGTGCCAGCAGTCAACTGTTCTCTGGGGCCAACGTCCTGACTTTC

clone size: -
D gene: -
V gene: TRBV6-5
J gene: TRBJ2-2
CDR3 protein: CASTPVYTGELFF
CDR3 DNA: TGTGCCAGCACCCCCGTTTATACCGGGGAGCTGTTTTTT

clone size: -
D gene: -
V gene: TRBV29-1
J gene: TRBJ1-2
CDR3 protein: CSVGDLKYGYTF
CDR3 DNA: TGCAGCGTTGGGGACCTAAAGTATGGCTACACCTTC

clone size: many
D gene: -
V gene: TRBV28
J gene: TRBJ2-4
CDR3 protein: CASSDFSWAKNIQYF
CDR3 DNA: TGTGCCAGCTCCGACTTCTCGTGGGCCAAAAACATTCAGTACTTC

clone size: -
D gene: -
V gene: TRBV15
J gene: TRBJ1-4
CDR3 protein: CATSRWGEGSEKLFF
CDR3 DNA: TGTGCCACCAGCAGGTGGGGGGAGGGTAGTGAAAAACTGTTTTTT

clone size: -
D gene: -
V gene: TRBV4-2
J gene: TRBJ2-7
CDR3 protein: CASSQDLVGSGADYEQYF
CDR3 DNA: TGTGCCAGCAGCCAAGATTTAGTGGGATCGGGGGCGGACTACGAGCAGTACTTC

clone size: -
D gene: -
V gene: TRBV7-9
J gene: TRBJ2-7
CDR3 protein: CASSPGRKEQYF
CDR3 DNA: TGTGCCAGCAGCCCCGGACGGAAAGAGCAGTACTTC

clone size: -
D gene: TRBD1
V gene: TRBV5-1
J gene: TRBJ1-1
CDR3 protein: CASSRTGGENTEAFF
CDR3 DNA: TGCGCCAGCAGCCGTACAGGGGGCGAGAACACTGAAGCTTTCTTT

clone size: once
D gene: TRBD2
V gene: TRBV2
J gene: TRBJ2-3
CDR3 protein: CATNPLLAGGLFADTQYF
CDR3 DNA: TGTGCCACCAACCCGCTACTAGCGGGGGGGCTTTTCGCAGATACGCAGTATTTT

clone size: -
D gene: -
V gene: TRBV6-1
J gene: TRBJ2-7
CDR3 protein: CASSERSSLPTQYF
CDR3 DNA: TGTGCCAGCAGTGAGCGTAGCTCTCTACCGACGCAGTACTTC

clone size: -
D gene: -
V gene: TRBV2
J gene: TRBJ1-2
CDR3 protein: CASSESWQGSYTF
CDR3 DNA: TGTGCCAGCAGTGAGAGTTGGCAGGGGAGCTACACCTTC